The clone carrying this T cell receptor (beta chain) appeared a few times. The data originate from a study of T cells in Graves' hyperthyroidism and ophthalmopathy. CDR1 and CDR2 from the germline V gene are SQVTM and ANQGSEA. V was cut by 2 bases and J by 0 bases, with 10 bases left in between. CDR3 length equals 14 residues. Authors of the study amplified TCR beta CDR3 regions from RNA transcripts. TCR CDR3 underwent first-round RT-PCR with the HTBI primer set. TCRdb redid the calling of the multiplex PCR reads with MiXCR, one entry per CDR3 protein. In the table there are approximately 640,000 distinct CDR3 sequences, roughly 16% of which are singletons.

This chain links TRBV29-1 with TRBJ1-1, with a tentative D call TRBD1 (5 bases). This receptor was obtained from a woman in her 30s with Graves' hyperthyroidism. The sample was blood. The CDR3 nucleotides read TGCAGCGTTGAAAATACAGGCTTGAACACTGAAGCTTTCTTT. This translates into CSVENTGLNTEAFF.